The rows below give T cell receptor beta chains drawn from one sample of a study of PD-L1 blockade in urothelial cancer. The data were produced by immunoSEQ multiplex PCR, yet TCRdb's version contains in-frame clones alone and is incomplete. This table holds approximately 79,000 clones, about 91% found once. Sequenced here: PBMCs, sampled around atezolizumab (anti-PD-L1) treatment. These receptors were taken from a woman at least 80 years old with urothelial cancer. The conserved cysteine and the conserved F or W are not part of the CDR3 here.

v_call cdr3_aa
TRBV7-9 ASSLSAGNGYT
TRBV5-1 ASSSQGSSSGNTIY
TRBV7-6 ASSVRQGGTEAF
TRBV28 ASRRTGLYNEQF
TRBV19 ASSTGGWQETQY
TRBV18 ASSPVRENTEAF
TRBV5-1 ASSFGGDYGYT
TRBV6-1 ATDRARYEQY
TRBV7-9 ASSFSSYEQY
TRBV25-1 ASSRSLGGQETQY
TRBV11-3 ASSQGDRGGDTEAF
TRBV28 ASSSPLWTGNQPQH
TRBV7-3 ASSLRLAGSGTDTQY
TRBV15 ATSRGRGDTQY
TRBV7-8 ASSGGGVEGYT
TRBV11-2 ASSSKGTGSSYNEQF
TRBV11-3 ASSSMADNEQF
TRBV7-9 ASSGALNTEAF
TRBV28 ASRAGDISNQPQH
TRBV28 ASSPSGRLRSDEQF
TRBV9 ASSVDSRSYNEQF
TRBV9 ASSVGPTAGQEGYT
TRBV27 ASADFGTGGETQY
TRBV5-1 ASSLAGAPSGNTIY
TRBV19 ASSIDGTGFNQPQH
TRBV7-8 ASSSIYRGDYGYT
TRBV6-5 ASRAGQGANEQF
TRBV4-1 ASSQDLVRKPH
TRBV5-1 ASSLGQGASEQY
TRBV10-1 ASSVNRVTEQY
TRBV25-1 ASSRPTGSNEKLF
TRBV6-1 ASSEAVDPSGGAKY
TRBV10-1 ASSAADQARTQY
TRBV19 ASSIEGLAGGPLREQY
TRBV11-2 ASSSGLAGGQGELF
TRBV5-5 ASSSIQAGGDYNEQF
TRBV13 ASSLVAGYNEQF
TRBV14 ASSPLAGGNEQY
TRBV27 ASSFLAGDGEQY
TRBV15 ATSRGGQGNTEAF
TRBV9 ASSVGGVGTDTQY
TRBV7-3 ASSLSEQELF
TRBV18 ASSPLAENTEAF
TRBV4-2 ASSRAGTSGSVPTYEQY
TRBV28 ASSISTGRYEQY
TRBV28 ASRQGLRKNYGYT
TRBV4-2 ASSQEATNYGYT
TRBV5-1 ASSLGLAGGPDGELF